Shown below are 3 T cell receptor beta chains from a single sample sequenced in a study of blood T cell repertoires in COVID-19. Sequencing was performed with immunoSEQ multiplex PCR; in TCRdb, only in-frame clones are kept and a portion is missing. The sample contains roughly 200,000 clones, around 82% of which appear only once. The sample comprised PBMCs or T cells enriched from blood (not recorded which). Receptors originate from a woman in her forties or fifties who had been exposed to COVID-19.

The gene calls are TRBV6-5 and TRBJ1-1, with no clear D. This CDR3 contains 13 residues. V dropped 4 bases and J dropped 3 bases, with 9 bases sitting between them. From germline, CDR1 is MNHEY and CDR2 SVGAGI. DNA of the CDR3: TGTGCCAGCAGTTGGTCTGAGTACACTGAAGCTTTCTTT. It encodes CASSWSEYTEAFF.

The V and J genes are TRBV5-4 and TRBJ1-6; tentatively, D is TRBD1 (5 bases). This CDR3 contains 15 residues. Trimming cost V 3 bases and J 5 bases, with 12 bases left between them. The germline V gene encodes CDR1 SGHNT and CDR2 YYREEE (reference sequence). The CDR3 here is CASSYRTPDNSPLHF. The CDR3, as DNA: TGTGCCAGCAGCTACCGGACACCTGATAATTCACCCCTCCACTTT. Using reference TRBV5-4 and TRBJ1-6 for the parts outside the CDR3, the full variable domain is ETGVTQSPTHLIKTRGQQVTLRCSSQSGHNTVSWYQQALGQGPQFIFQYYREEENGRGNFPPRFSGLQFPNYSSELNVNALELDDSALYLCASSYRTPDNSPLHFGNGTRLTVT.

This clone occurred many times. The gene calls are TRBV5-1 and TRBJ2-1, with D possibly being TRBD2 (5 bases). The V end was cut by 5 bases, the J end by 6 bases, with 15 bases between. The CDR3 runs 14 residues. The germline CDR1 and CDR2 sequences are SGHRS and YFSETQ. CDR3 protein: CASSPLIRGNEQFF. CDR3 bases: TGCGCCAGCAGTCCATTAATTCGGGGCAATGAGCAGTTCTTC.